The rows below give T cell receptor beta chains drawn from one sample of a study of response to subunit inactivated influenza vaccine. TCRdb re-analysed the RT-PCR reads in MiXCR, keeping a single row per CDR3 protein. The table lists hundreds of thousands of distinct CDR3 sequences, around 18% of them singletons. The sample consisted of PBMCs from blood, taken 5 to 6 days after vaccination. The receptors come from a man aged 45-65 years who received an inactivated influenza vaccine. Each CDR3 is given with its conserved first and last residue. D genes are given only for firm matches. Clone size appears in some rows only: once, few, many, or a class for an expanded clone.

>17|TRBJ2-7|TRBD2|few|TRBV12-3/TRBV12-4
TGTGCCAGCAGTTTTTCCACGGGAGGGCTGAGCTCCTACGAGCAGTACTTC
CASSFSTGGLSSYEQYF
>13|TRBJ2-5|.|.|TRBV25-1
TGTGCCAGCAATCGACAGGAGCAAGAGACCCAGTACTTC
CASNRQEQETQYF
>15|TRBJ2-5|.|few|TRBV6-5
TGTGCCAGCAGTTACTCGTGGGGGGAGCAAGAGACCCAGTACTTC
CASSYSWGEQETQYF
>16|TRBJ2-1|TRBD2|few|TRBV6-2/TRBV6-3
TGTGCCAGCAGTCCATTCACAGGACTAGCGGACAATGAGCAGTTCTTC
CASSPFTGLADNEQFF
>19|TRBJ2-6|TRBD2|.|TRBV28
TGTGCCAGCAGTCCTGGCCGCGGGGGGCTAAGCTCTGGGGCCAACGTCCTGACTTTC
CASSPGRGGLSSGANVLTF
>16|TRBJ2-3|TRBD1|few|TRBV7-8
TGTGCCAGCAGCTTAGCCGGACAGGGGGGCACAGATACGCAGTATTTT
CASSLAGQGGTDTQYF
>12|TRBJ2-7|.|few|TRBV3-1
TGTGCCAGCAGCCAAGTTTTCTACGAGCAGTACTTC
CASSQVFYEQYF
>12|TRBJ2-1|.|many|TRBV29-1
TGCAGCGTTGGGGCACTAGCTAATGAGCAGTTCTTC
CSVGALANEQFF
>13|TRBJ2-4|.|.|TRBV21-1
TGTGCCAGCAGCAAAGCTGACCTAGAGATACAGTACTTC
CASSKADLEIQYF
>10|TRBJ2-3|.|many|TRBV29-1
TGCAGCGTTGGAGTAGATACGCAGTATTTT
CSVGVDTQYF
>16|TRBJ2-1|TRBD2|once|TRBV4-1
TGCGCCAGCAGCCAAGATACTAGCGGGACCTACAATGAGCAGTTCTTC
CASSQDTSGTYNEQFF
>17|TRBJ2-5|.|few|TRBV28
TGTGCCAGCAGTTTATTTTCAGGTCGAGGAAGGGAAGGGACCCAGTACTTC
CASSLFSGRGREGTQYF
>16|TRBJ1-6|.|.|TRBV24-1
TGTGCCACCAGTGATTTGATAGGGGTTTGGAATTCACCCCTCCACTTT
CATSDLIGVWNSPLHF
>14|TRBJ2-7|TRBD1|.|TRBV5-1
TGCGCCAGCAGCGGGACAGGGAACCTCTACGAGCAGTACTTC
CASSGTGNLYEQYF
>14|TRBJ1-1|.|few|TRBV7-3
TGTGCCAGCAGCCTCGGGCCTCGCGACGGTGAAGCTTTCTTT
CASSLGPRDGEAFF
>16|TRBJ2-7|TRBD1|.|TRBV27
TGTGCCAGCAGCCCGACTAGGGACAGGTTTTCCTACGAGCAGTACTTC
CASSPTRDRFSYEQYF
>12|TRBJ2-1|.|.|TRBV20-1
TGCAGTGCTGCAAGCGGCTACAATGAGCAGTTCTTC
CSAASGYNEQFF
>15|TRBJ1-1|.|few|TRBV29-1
TGCAGCGTTAGTGGCAGACTCTCCATGAACACTGAAGCTTTCTTT
CSVSGRLSMNTEAFF
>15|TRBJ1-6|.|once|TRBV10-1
TGCGCCAGCAGTGAGTCGACAGGCCCGTTGGGGCCCCTCCACTTT
CASSESTGPLGPLHF
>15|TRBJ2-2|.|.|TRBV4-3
TGCGCCAGCAGCCAGTCGGCTTCACGGACCGGGGAGCTGTTTTTT
CASSQSASRTGELFF
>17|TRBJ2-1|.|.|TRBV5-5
TGTGCCAGCAGCTTGGGGGGAGGGGGCATATCTTACAATGAGCAGTTCTTC
CASSLGGGGISYNEQFF
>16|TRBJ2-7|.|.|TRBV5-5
TGTGCCAGCAGCCGCACGGAGGGACGCGACTCCTACGAGCAGTACTTC
CASSRTEGRDSYEQYF
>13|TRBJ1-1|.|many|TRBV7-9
TGTGCCAGCAGCTTTCAGGCTGGCGCTGAAGCTTTCTTT
CASSFQAGAEAFF
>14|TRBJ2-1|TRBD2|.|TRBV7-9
TGTGCCAGCAAAATGGGCGGGGGTTACAATGAGCAGTTCTTC
CASKMGGGYNEQFF
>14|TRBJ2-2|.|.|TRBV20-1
TGCAGTGCTAGGGCGATTGGGAACACCGGGGAGCTGTTTTTT
CSARAIGNTGELFF
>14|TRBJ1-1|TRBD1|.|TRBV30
TGTGCCTGGAGTGAGGGGGCAGGGAACACTGAAGCTTTCTTT
CAWSEGAGNTEAFF
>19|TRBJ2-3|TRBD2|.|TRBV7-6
TGTGCCAGCAGCTTGGGGTATCCTAGCGGGAGAACTAGCACAGATACGCAGTATTTT
CASSLGYPSGRTSTDTQYF
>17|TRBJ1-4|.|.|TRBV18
TGTGCCAGCTCCCCTACCTTTTCTTCGGCGACTAATGAAAAACTGTTTTTT
CASSPTFSSATNEKLFF
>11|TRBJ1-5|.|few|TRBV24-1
TGCCGGGGTTTAAGCAATCAGCCCCAGCATTTT
CRGLSNQPQHF
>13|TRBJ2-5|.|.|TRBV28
TGTGCCAGCACCCCTACAGCGCAAGAGACCCAGTACTTC
CASTPTAQETQYF
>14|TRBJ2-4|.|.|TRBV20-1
TGCAGCACACAGGGGGAGGGAGTCAAAAACATTCAGTACTTC
CSTQGEGVKNIQYF
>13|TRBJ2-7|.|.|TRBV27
TGTGCCAGCAGTTTATTCGGGGGCTACGAGCAGTACTTC
CASSLFGGYEQYF
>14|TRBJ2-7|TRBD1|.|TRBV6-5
TGTGCCAGCAGTTACGGGACAGGGCGGTACGAGCAGTACTTC
CASSYGTGRYEQYF
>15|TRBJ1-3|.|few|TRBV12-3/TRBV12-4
TGTGCCAGCAACCGGGACATCGGCTCTGGAAACACCATATATTTT
CASNRDIGSGNTIYF
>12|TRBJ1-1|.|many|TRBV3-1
TGTGCCAGCAGCCAAGGGGGACGAGGAGCTTTCTTT
CASSQGGRGAFF
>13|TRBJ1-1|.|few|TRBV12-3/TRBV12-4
TGTGCCAGCAGCCGAACGGATTACACTGAAGCTTTCTTT
CASSRTDYTEAFF
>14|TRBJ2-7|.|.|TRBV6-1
TGTGCCAGTCTTGGGACACGGCCTTTAGTTGAGCAGTACTTC
CASLGTRPLVEQYF
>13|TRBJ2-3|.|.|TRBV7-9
TGTGCCAGCAGCCCCCGGTGGGCAGATACGCAGTATTTT
CASSPRWADTQYF
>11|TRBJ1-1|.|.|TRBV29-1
TGCAGCGTTGTTCGGCCGGGAGGGGCTTTCTTT
CSVVRPGGAFF
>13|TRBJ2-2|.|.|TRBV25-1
TGTGCCAGCAGTGAAGGCGTCACCGGGGAGCTGTTTTTT
CASSEGVTGELFF
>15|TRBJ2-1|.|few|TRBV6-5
TGTGCCAGCCGACTCGACATTCCCCAATCCAATGAGCAGTTCTTC
CASRLDIPQSNEQFF
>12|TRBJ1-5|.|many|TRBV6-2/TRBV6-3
TGTGCCAGCAGGGCCGGTGGGCAGCCCCAGCATTTT
CASRAGGQPQHF
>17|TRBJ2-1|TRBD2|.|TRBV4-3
TGCGCCAGCAGCCAAGAACGCCTAGCGGGGGGCTACAATGAGCAGTTCTTC
CASSQERLAGGYNEQFF
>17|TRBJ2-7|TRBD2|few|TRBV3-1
TGTGCCAGCAGCCACCTATCAGCGACTAGCGGGGGGTACGAGCAGTACTTC
CASSHLSATSGGYEQYF
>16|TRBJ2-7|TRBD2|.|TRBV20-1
TGCAGTGCTACCCTCGTTGCTCGGGGGGGGGACTACGAGCAGTACTTC
CSATLVARGGDYEQYF
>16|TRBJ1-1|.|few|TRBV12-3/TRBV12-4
TGTGCCAGCAGTTTATCCCCGCCGGGGGGGATCGCTGAAGCTTTCTTT
CASSLSPPGGIAEAFF
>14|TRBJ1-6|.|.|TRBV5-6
TGTGCCAGCAGCTTTCCAGGTTCAGGTTCACCCCTCCACTTT
CASSFPGSGSPLHF
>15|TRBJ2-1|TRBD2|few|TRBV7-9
TGTGCCAGCAGCCTAACTAGCGCGGCCTACAATGAGCAGTTCTTC
CASSLTSAAYNEQFF
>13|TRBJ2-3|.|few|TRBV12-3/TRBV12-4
TGTGCCAGCAGTTTTATACCCACAGATACGCAGTATTTT
CASSFIPTDTQYF
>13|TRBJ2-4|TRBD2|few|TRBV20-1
TGCAGTGCTAGATCCCGGACTAGCGGGGGGTTATACTTC
CSARSRTSGGLYF
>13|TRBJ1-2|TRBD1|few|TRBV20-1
TGCAGTGCGGAACCGGGACAGGGTGGGGGCTACACCTTC
CSAEPGQGGGYTF
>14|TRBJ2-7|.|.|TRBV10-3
TGTGCCATCAGTGCCGGGACACAGGCGTACGAGCAGTACTTC
CAISAGTQAYEQYF